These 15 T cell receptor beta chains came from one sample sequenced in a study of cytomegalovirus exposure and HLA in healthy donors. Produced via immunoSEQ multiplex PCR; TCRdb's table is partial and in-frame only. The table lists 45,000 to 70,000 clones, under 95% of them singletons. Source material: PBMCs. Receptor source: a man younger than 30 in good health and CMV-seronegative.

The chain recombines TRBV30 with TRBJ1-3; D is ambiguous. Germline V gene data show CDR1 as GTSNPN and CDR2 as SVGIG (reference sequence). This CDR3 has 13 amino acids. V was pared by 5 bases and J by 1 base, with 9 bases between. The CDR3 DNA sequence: TGTGCCTGGGAGACGGGGTCTGGAAACACCATATATTTT. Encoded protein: CAWETGSGNTIYF.

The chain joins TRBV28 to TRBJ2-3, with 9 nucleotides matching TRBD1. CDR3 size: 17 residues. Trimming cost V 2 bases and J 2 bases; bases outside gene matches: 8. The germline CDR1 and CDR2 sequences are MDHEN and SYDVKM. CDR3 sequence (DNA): TGTGCCAGCAGTTTAGCACAGGGGGCGCTGGACACAGATACGCAGTATTTT. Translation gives CASSLAQGALDTDTQYF.

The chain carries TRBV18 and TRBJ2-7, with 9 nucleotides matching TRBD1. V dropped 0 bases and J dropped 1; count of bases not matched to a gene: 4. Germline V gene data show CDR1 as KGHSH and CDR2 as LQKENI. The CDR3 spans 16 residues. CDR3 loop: CASSPPGDRASYEQYF. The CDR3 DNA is TGTGCCAGCTCACCACCGGGGGACAGGGCTTCCTACGAGCAGTACTTC. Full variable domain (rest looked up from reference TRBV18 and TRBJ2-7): NAGVMQNPRHLVRRRGQEARLRCSPMKGHSHVYWYRQLPEEGLKFMVYLQKENIIDESGMPKERFSAEFPKEGPSILRIQQVVRGDSAAYFCASSPPGDRASYEQYFGPGTRLTVT.

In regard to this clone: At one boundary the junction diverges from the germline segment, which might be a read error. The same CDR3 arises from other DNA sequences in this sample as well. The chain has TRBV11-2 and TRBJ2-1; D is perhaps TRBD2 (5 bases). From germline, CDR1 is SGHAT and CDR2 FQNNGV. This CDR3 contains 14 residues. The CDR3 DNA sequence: TGTGCCAGTAGCTTACTCGGGGTCCCTAATGAGCAGTTCTTC. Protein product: CASSLLGVPNEQFF.

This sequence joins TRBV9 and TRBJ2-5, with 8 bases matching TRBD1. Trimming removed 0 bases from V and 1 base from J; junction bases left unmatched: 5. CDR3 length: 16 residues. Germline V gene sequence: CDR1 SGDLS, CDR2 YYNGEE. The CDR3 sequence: CASSVATGGGQETQYF. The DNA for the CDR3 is TGTGCCAGCAGCGTAGCTACAGGGGGAGGCCAAGAGACCCAGTACTTC.

The CDR3 loop reads CASSRGTFNYGYTF. The CDR3 DNA reads TGTGCCAGTAGTAGGGGGACATTCAACTATGGCTACACCTTC. The V and J genes are TRBV19 and TRBJ1-2; a possible D gene is TRBD1 (6 bases). Germline CDR1 is LNHDA and CDR2 is SQIVND (reference sequence). V was cut by 4 bases and J by 2 bases, with 11 bases left in between. The CDR3 loop spans 14 amino acids. The whole variable domain, remainder taken from reference TRBV19 and TRBJ1-2, is DGGITQSPKYLFRKEGQNVTLSCEQNLNHDAMYWYRQDPGQGLRLIYYSQIVNDFQKGDIAEGYSVSREKKESFPLTVTSAQKNPTAFYLCASSRGTFNYGYTFGSGTRLTVV.

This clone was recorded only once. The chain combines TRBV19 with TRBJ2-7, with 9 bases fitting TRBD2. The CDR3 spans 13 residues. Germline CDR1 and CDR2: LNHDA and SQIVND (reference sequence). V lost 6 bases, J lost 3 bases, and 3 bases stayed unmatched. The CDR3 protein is CASRLAGNYEQYF. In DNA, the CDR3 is TGTGCCAGTAGACTAGCGGGCAACTACGAGCAGTACTTC.

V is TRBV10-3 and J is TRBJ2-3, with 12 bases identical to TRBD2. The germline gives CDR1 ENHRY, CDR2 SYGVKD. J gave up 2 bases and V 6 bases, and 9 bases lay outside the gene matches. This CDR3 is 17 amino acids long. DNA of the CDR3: TGTGCCATCAGGAAGAGGACTAGCGGGGACACCACAGATACGCAGTATTTT. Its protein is CAIRKRTSGDTTDTQYF.

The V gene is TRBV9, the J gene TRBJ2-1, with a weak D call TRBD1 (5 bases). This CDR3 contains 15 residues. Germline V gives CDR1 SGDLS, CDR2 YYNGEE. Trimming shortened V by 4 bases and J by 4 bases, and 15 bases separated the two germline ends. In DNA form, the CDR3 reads TGTGCCAGCAGCCGAGAACCAGGGCAGTACAATGAGCAGTTCTTC. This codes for CASSREPGQYNEQFF. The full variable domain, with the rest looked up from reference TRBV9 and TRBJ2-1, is DSGVTQTPKHLITATGQRVTLRCSPRSGDLSVYWYQQSLDQGLQFLIQYYNGEERAKGNILERFSAQQFPDLHSELNLSSLELGDSALYFCASSREPGQYNEQFFGPGTRLTVL.

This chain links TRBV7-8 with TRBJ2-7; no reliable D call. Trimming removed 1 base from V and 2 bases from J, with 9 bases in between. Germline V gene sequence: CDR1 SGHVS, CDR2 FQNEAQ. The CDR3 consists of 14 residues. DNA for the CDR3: TGTGCCAGCAGCTTAGTGGGTGACACCTACGAGCAGTACTTC. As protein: CASSLVGDTYEQYF. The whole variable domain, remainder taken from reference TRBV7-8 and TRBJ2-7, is GAGVSQSPRYKVAKRGQDVALRCDPISGHVSLFWYQQALGQGPEFLTYFQNEAQLDKSGLPSDRFFAERPEGSVSTLKIQRTQQEDSAVYLCASSLVGDTYEQYFGPGTRLTVT.

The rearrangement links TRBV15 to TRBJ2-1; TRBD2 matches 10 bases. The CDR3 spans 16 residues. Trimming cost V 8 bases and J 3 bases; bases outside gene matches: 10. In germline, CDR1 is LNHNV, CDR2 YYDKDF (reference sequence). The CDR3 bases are TGTGCCACCCGTAAAGCGGGAGGGCCTGGCTACAATGAGCAGTTCTTC. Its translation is CATRKAGGPGYNEQFF. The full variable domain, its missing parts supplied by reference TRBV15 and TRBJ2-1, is DAMVIQNPRYQVTQFGKPVTLSCSQTLNHNVMYWYQQKSSQAPKLLFHYYDKDFNNEADTPDNFQSRRPNTSFCFLDIRSPGLGDTAMYLCATRKAGGPGYNEQFFGPGTRLTVL.

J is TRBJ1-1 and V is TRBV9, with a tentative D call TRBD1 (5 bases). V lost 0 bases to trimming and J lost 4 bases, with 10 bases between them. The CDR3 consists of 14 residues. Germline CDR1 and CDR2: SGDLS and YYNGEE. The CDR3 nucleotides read TGTGCCAGCAGCGTAGCGGGGGTCTCCACTGAAGCTTTCTTT. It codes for CASSVAGVSTEAFF.

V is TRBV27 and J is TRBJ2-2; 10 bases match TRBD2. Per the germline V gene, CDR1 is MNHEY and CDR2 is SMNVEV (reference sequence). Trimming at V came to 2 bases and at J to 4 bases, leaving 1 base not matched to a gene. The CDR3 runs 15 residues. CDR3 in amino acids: CASSLSGRVTGELFF. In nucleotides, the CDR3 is TGTGCCAGCAGTTTAAGCGGGAGGGTCACCGGGGAGCTGTTTTTT.

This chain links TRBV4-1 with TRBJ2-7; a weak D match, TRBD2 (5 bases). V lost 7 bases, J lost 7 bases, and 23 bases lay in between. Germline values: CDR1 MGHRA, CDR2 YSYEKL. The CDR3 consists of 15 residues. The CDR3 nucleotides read TGCGCCAGCACTTTTTCCCCAAGCATTGGGGAGGAGCAGTACTTC. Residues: CASTFSPSIGEEQYF.

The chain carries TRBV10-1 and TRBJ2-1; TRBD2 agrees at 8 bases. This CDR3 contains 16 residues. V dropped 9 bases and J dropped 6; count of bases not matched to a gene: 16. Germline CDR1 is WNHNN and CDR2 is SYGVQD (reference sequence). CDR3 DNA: TGCGCCAGAATTGGTACCGGGCGGGAGGTCGGCAATGAGCAGTTCTTC. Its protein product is CARIGTGREVGNEQFF.